One T cell receptor (beta chain) is described in this entry. Its antigen remains unknown. Researchers used genomic DNA as the template to profile TCR beta VDJ and CDR3. In TCRdb, the reads were re-called with MiXCR into one record per CDR3 protein. The sample lists some 140,000 distinct CDR3 sequences, approximately 52% occurring once. In germline, CDR1 is DFQATT, CDR2 SNEGSKA (reference sequence). There are 16 residues in the CDR3. V lost 0 bases to trimming and J lost 3 bases, with 18 bases between them. The entry originates in a study of CD8+CD57+ T cells in acquired aplastic anemia. On the study more broadly: Mean yield of DNA from sorted CD4+ and CD8+ cells was roughly 3.4 ug. Overall study findings and caveats: Simpson's diversity of CD8+ cells was not significantly different in patients compared with controls. Overlap between patients and controls comprised roughly 28 CD8+ CDR3 sequences.

Patients who underwent sequencing had shown CD8+CD57+ cell expansion by flow cytometry. Specimen: sorted CD4+, CD8+, or CD8+CD57+ T cells (not recorded which) from PBMCs. The chain carries TRBV20-1 and TRBJ2-7; TRBD1 might be the D (6 bases). The clonotype was recovered from a human donor with aplastic anemia. The chain's CDR3 is CSARDEVMGHSYEQYF. CDR3 in DNA: TGCAGTGCTAGAGATGAGGTGATGGGACACAGCTACGAGCAGTACTTC.